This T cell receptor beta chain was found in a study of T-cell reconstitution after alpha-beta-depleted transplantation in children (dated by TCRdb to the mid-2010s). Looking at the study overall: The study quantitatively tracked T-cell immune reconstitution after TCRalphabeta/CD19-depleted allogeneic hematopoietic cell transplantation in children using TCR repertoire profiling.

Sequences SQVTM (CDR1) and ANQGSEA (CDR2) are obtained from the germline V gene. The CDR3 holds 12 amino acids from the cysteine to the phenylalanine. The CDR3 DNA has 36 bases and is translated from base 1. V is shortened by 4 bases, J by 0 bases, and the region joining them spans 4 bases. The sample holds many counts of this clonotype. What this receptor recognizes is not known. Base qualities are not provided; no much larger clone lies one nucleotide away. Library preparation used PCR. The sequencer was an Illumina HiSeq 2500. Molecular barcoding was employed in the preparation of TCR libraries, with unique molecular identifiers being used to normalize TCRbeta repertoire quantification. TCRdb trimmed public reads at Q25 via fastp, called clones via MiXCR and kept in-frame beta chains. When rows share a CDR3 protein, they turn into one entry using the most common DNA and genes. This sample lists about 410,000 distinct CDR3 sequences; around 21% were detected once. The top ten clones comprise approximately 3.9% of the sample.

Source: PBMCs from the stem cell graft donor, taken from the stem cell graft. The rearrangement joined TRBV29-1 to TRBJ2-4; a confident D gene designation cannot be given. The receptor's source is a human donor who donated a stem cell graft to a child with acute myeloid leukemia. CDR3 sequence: CSVVEAKNIQYF. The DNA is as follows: TGCAGCGTTGTGGAAGCCAAAAACATTCAGTACTTC.